The TCR beta chain described here comes from a study of cytomegalovirus exposure and HLA in healthy donors. About this clone: Its target is not known.

Findings and limits, study-wide: TRBV6-2, TRBV6-3 and other indistinguishable V segments were excluded. In a later analysis, several top co-occurrence clusters appeared linked to parvovirus B19, influenza, CMV and Epstein-Barr virus. Later examination showed HLA-associated TCR beta chains had greater clonal expansion than equally common others.

Vbeta (60) and Jbeta (13) primers were used in the PCR. In the original analysis: Counted up in a later analysis, unique TCR beta chains came to about 80 million, with some 9.9 million shared. The repertoire was sequenced with immunoSEQ multiplex PCR; TCRdb's copy has only in-frame clones and lacks some. D and trimming come from the DNA, and the V and J calls and clone size come from that table. In the table there are 180,000 or so clones, roughly 74% of which are singletons. The CDR3 contains 15 residues. The germline gives CDR1 MNHEY, CDR2 SMNVEV (reference sequence). V lost 2 bases to trimming and J lost 3 bases; unmatched junction nucleotides: 5.

This clonotype was obtained from a female donor in good health and CMV-seronegative. The sequencing sample was made of PBMCs. The J gene is TRBJ2-7, the V gene TRBV27; 9 nucleotides agree with TRBD1. The CDR3 here is CASSLKGTGIYEQYF. For the CDR3, the DNA is TGTGCCAGCAGTTTAAAAGGGACAGGGATCTACGAGCAGTACTTC.